This record covers a single T cell receptor beta chain. Its target is unknown. This beta chain is a stray sequence in a library constructed for alpha chains; its clone size is not meaningful. This sample was taken from a study of glioma-infiltrating T cells. The study, taken as a whole, reports: Only very few CDR3 sequences appeared in both tissue and blood.

TCR alpha and beta CDR3 regions were amplified from RNA using iRepertoire nested multiplex PCR. TCRdb re-called the multiplex PCR reads with MiXCR, one entry per CDR3 protein. Its table records 26 distinct CDR3 sequences. Trimming cost V 7 bases and J 0 bases, with 15 bases left between them. The CDR3 is 15 residues long. CDR1 MNHEY and CDR2 SVGEGT come from the germline V gene. The material sequenced was glioma tissue, nonneoplastic brain tissue, or PBMCs (not recorded which). J is TRBJ1-1 and V is TRBV6-2 or TRBV6-3; no clear D gene. This clonotype was sampled from a human donor with low-grade glioma or glioblastoma, undergoing nonglioma brain surgery, or in good health (not recorded which). The DNA for the CDR3 is TGTGCCAGCACCGCTACTGGACGTATGAACACTGAAGCTTTCTTT. Its protein is CASTATGRMNTEAFF.